This T cell receptor (beta chain) was profiled in a study of monozygotic twins with inflammatory bowel disease. The length of the CDR3 is 12 residues. CDR1 MNHEY and CDR2 SVGAGI come from the germline V gene. TCRdb reprocessed the 5' RACE reads and keeps a single row for each CDR3 protein, giving no DNA. This sample's table reports 440,000 or so distinct CDR3 sequences. The sample comprised blood. The clonotype was recovered from a human donor with ulcerative colitis or Crohn's disease, or a healthy co-twin of an affected twin (not recorded which). This chain connects TRBV6-5 to TRBJ2-1; the D call from TCRdb, TRBD2, cannot be confirmed without DNA. This CDR3 reads CASWREWNEQFF.